This T cell receptor beta chain derives from a study of cytomegalovirus exposure and HLA in healthy donors. A note on this clone: Its specificity is not known.

Donors in the study were healthy people who gave bone marrow. Study-level results: Several V segments, TRBV6-2 and TRBV6-3 among them, could not be told apart and were dropped. Per a later analysis, HLA-associated TCR beta chains showed more clonal expansion than other, equally common TCR beta chains. A later analysis found that most CMV-associated TCR beta chains appeared HLA-restricted.

The ends were cut back, 4 bases at V and 0 bases at J, with 11 bases in the middle. The length of the CDR3 is 15 residues. The germline V gene encodes CDR1 MDHEN and CDR2 SYDVKM. It was with 60 Vbeta and 13 Jbeta primers that the PCR ran. Method: immunoSEQ multiplex PCR; TCRdb's copy keeps in-frame clones and lacks some. This sample has under 200,000 clones, with about 80% found just once. The TCR originated in a man aged 60 to 69 in good health and CMV-seronegative. Specimen: PBMCs. J is TRBJ2-3 and V is TRBV28, with a weak D call TRBD2 (6 bases). DNA of the CDR3: TGTGCCAGCAGTTCAACCGGGACTAGCACAGATACGCAGTATTTT. This codes for CASSSTGTSTDTQYF.